This note documents a single T cell receptor (beta chain) sequence. The data were taken from a study of blood T cell repertoires in COVID-19. In the study overall: From the United States, Italy and Spain came samples of acute and convalescent COVID-19. The analysed material was cDNA or gDNA that came from T cells, B-cell-depleted T cells, or PBMCs.

V was clipped by 2 bases and J by 0 bases, with 13 bases between them. Germline assignment: CDR1 GTSNPN and CDR2 SVGIG (reference sequence). The CDR3 loop spans 15 amino acids. In the authors' workflow: Amplified reference gene primers provided the basis for estimating nucleated cell counts. TCRdb's copy holds only in-frame clones and misses some; the assay was immunoSEQ multiplex PCR. That table furnishes V, J and clone size, whereas the DNA furnished D and trimming. The sample lists 70,000 to 85,000 clones; about 89% were seen once. V gene TRBV30 combines with J gene TRBJ1-1; weak D call: TRBD1 (5 bases). The sequence was obtained from a woman in her fifties or sixties with acute or convalescent COVID-19. The sample was peripheral blood. CDR3 amino acids: CAWSRFGGLNTEAFF. The CDR3 DNA follows: TGTGCCTGGAGTCGTTTCGGGGGTTTGAACACTGAAGCTTTCTTT.